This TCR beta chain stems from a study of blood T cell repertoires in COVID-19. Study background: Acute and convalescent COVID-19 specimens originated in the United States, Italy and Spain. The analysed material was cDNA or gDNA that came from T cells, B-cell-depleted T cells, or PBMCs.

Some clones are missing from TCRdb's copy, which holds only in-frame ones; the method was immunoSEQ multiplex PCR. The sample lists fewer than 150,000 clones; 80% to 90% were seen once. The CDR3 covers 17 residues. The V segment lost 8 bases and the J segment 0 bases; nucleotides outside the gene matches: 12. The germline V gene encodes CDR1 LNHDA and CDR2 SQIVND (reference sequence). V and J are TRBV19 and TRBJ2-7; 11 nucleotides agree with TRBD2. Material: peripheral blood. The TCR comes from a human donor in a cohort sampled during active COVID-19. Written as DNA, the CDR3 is TGTGCCAGTCCCCCGGCTAGCGGGGGGCGAAGCTCCTACGAGCAGTACTTC. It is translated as CASPPASGGRSSYEQYF.